The rows below give T cell receptor beta chains drawn from one sample of a study of cytomegalovirus exposure and HLA in healthy donors. Assay: immunoSEQ multiplex PCR; the TCRdb copy retains only in-frame clones and omits some. The sample comprises some 150,000 clones, 72% of which are singletons, and 2% to 3% rests with the top ten. The material sequenced was PBMCs. The receptors derive from a human donor in good health. Both conserved end residues are part of each CDR3. Each record gives: V gene, clone size, CDR3 protein. Clone size, where shown, is once, few, many, or a class for clones that have expanded.

V gene: TRBV7-9
clone size: .
CDR3 protein: CASSSRGTLGNEQFF

V gene: TRBV28
clone size: .
CDR3 protein: CASGQSTEAFF

V gene: TRBV4-1
clone size: few
CDR3 protein: CASSHGDNGNQPQHF

V gene: TRBV7-2
clone size: few
CDR3 protein: CASSFSLDSYNEQFF

V gene: TRBV6-1
clone size: few
CDR3 protein: CASSEGRRTDTQYF

V gene: TRBV18
clone size: .
CDR3 protein: CASSPPVQGSFQPYGYTF

V gene: TRBV6-1
clone size: .
CDR3 protein: CASSDPGQGWYEQYF

V gene: TRBV5-4
clone size: .
CDR3 protein: CASSFRGGRREQYF

V gene: TRBV5-4
clone size: .
CDR3 protein: CASSLSAGMTYEQYF

V gene: TRBV7-2
clone size: few
CDR3 protein: CASSLEGTGGNGELFF

V gene: TRBV5-4
clone size: .
CDR3 protein: CASSLVTANTGELFF

V gene: TRBV5-1
clone size: .
CDR3 protein: CASSLSAVQETQYF

V gene: TRBV5-1
clone size: .
CDR3 protein: CASRTPYRGRSDYGYTF

V gene: TRBV4-1
clone size: .
CDR3 protein: CASSQYTGGNTGELFF

V gene: TRBV30
clone size: .
CDR3 protein: CAWSSPTGGLWRGNTIYF

V gene: TRBV19
clone size: .
CDR3 protein: CASSIIQGSLAEAFF

V gene: TRBV5-4
clone size: .
CDR3 protein: CASSSPPLCGQYF

V gene: TRBV6-1
clone size: .
CDR3 protein: CASTLGLAGLNEQFF

V gene: TRBV6-6
clone size: few
CDR3 protein: CASSRQGTNEKLFF

V gene: TRBV7-8
clone size: once
CDR3 protein: CASSLDRGAGGTRQYF

V gene: TRBV5-1
clone size: .
CDR3 protein: CASSSDRAYEQYF

V gene: TRBV7-9
clone size: few
CDR3 protein: CASSRDRDGYTF

V gene: TRBV19
clone size: .
CDR3 protein: CASSSTGILSYEQYF

V gene: TRBV27
clone size: .
CDR3 protein: CASSDTPGSYEQYF

V gene: TRBV5-4
clone size: .
CDR3 protein: CASSLGRGLSYEQYF

V gene: TRBV6-1
clone size: .
CDR3 protein: CASRYTGSTDTQYF

V gene: TRBV19
clone size: .
CDR3 protein: CASRDRDFRLEQYF

V gene: TRBV7-9
clone size: .
CDR3 protein: CASSLVNRENTGELFF

V gene: TRBV9
clone size: few
CDR3 protein: CASSFGSGVSTDTQYF

V gene: TRBV7-9
clone size: .
CDR3 protein: CASSLGAGATNEKLFF

V gene: TRBV29-1
clone size: .
CDR3 protein: CSATGSNTEAFF

V gene: TRBV10-3
clone size: .
CDR3 protein: CAISEPLSSTYF

V gene: TRBV6-5
clone size: .
CDR3 protein: CASSPGGGANVLTF

V gene: TRBV7-5
clone size: .
CDR3 protein: CARSFGQNSPLHF

V gene: TRBV7-3
clone size: .
CDR3 protein: CASSLSGQSGGELFF

V gene: TRBV11-2
clone size: .
CDR3 protein: CASSFGRQGNEKLFF

V gene: TRBV18
clone size: .
CDR3 protein: CASSIGGRDTEAFF

V gene: TRBV14
clone size: .
CDR3 protein: CASSQGIASTDTQYF

V gene: TRBV30
clone size: .
CDR3 protein: CAWSSPGGLAYEQYF

V gene: TRBV19
clone size: .
CDR3 protein: CASSPGTGDSPLHF

V gene: TRBV5-1
clone size: few
CDR3 protein: CASSGTGGYNEQFF

V gene: TRBV19
clone size: .
CDR3 protein: CASSIGGGGYEQYF

V gene: TRBV29-1
clone size: .
CDR3 protein: CSVSGQGETQYF

V gene: TRBV4-3
clone size: .
CDR3 protein: CASSQGAGAQGYEQFF

V gene: TRBV4-3
clone size: .
CDR3 protein: CASSQESPGRANTGELFF

V gene: TRBV7-2
clone size: .
CDR3 protein: CASSTGPGNTIYF

V gene: TRBV14
clone size: .
CDR3 protein: CASSQGGTGPEAFF

V gene: TRBV7-3
clone size: few
CDR3 protein: CASSLLVGQGEAFF

V gene: TRBV16
clone size: .
CDR3 protein: CASSRTSGGDGYTF

V gene: TRBV9
clone size: once
CDR3 protein: CASSWGGNQPQHF

V gene: TRBV5-1
clone size: once
CDR3 protein: CASSLGQSVHGYTF

V gene: TRBV4-1
clone size: few
CDR3 protein: CASSQRTGGEGYTF

V gene: TRBV7-3
clone size: few
CDR3 protein: CASSSPTAMNTEAFF

V gene: TRBV7-3
clone size: .
CDR3 protein: CASSWRGGSEAFF

V gene: TRBV4-1
clone size: .
CDR3 protein: CASSPGTGSMNTEAFF

V gene: TRBV11-2
clone size: .
CDR3 protein: CASSSSGGPVDGYTF

V gene: TRBV6-1
clone size: .
CDR3 protein: CASLAGGQGETQYF